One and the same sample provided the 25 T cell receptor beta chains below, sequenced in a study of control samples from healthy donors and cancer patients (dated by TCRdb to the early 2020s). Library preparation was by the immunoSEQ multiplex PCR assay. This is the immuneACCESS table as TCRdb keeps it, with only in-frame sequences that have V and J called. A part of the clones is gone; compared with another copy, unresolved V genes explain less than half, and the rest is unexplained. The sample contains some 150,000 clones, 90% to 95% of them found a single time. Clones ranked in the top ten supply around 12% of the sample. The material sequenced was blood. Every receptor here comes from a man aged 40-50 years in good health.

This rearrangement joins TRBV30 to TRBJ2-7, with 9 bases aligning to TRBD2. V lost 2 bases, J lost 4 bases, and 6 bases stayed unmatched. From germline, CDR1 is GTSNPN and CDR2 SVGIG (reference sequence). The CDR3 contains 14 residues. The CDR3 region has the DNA TGTGCCTGGAGTTCGCCTAGCGGGATTTACGAGCAGTACTTC. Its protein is CAWSSPSGIYEQYF.

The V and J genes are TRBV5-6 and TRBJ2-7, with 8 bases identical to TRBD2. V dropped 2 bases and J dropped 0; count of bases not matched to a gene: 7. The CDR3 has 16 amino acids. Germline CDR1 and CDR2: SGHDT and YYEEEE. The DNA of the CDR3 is TGTGCCAGCAGCTTTAATGGCGGGGGGCACTCCTACGAGCAGTACTTC. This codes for CASSFNGGGHSYEQYF.

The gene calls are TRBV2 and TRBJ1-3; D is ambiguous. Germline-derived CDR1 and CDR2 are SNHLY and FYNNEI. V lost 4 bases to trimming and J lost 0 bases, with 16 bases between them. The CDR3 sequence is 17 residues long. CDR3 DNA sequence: TGTGCCAGCAGTGGACGGCCAGGAGCAGACTCTGGAAACACCATATATTTT. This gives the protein CASSGRPGADSGNTIYF.

The CDR3 protein is CASSFGLAGGPGETQYF. The CDR3 region has the DNA TGTGCCAGCAGCTTCGGTCTAGCGGGAGGGCCGGGTGAGACCCAGTACTTC. The V gene is TRBV5-5, the J gene TRBJ2-5, with 12 bases aligning to TRBD2. This CDR3 has 17 residues. J lost 5 bases, V lost 2 bases, and 10 bases had no gene match. Germline values: CDR1 SGHKS, CDR2 YYEKEE (reference sequence).

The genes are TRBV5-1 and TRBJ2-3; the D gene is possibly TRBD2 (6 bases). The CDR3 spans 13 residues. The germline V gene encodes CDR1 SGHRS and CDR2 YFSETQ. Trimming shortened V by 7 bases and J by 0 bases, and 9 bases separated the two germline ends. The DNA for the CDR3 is TGCGCCAGCGGGAGGACGAGCACAGATACGCAGTATTTT. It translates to CASGRTSTDTQYF.

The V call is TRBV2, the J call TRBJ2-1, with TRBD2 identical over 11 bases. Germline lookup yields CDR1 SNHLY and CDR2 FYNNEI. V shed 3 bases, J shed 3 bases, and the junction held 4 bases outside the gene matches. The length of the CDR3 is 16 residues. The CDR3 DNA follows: TGTGCCAGCAGTGAGATAGCGGGGGGGATCTACAATGAGCAGTTCTTC. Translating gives CASSEIAGGIYNEQFF.

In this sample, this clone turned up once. CDR3 nucleotides: TGTGCCAGCAGTGAAGTAGGGACAGGACCTGAGGGGACCCAGTACTTC. It codes for CASSEVGTGPEGTQYF. The genes are TRBV6-1 and TRBJ2-5, with 8 bases identical to TRBD1. CDR3 length equals 16 residues. The V segment lost 1 base and the J segment 7 bases; nucleotides outside the gene matches: 11. Germline-derived CDR1 and CDR2 are MNHNS and SASEGT.

The CDR3: CASSQDHLRGKNSPLHF. DNA of the CDR3: TGTGCCAGCAGCCAAGATCATCTTCGGGGGAAGAATTCACCCCTCCACTTT. The chain employs TRBV3-1 (or the pseudogene TRBV3-2) and TRBJ1-6; tentative D call: TRBD1 (5 bases). The germline V gene has CDR1 LGHDT and CDR2 YNNKEL (reference sequence). The CDR3 extends over 17 amino acids. V gave up 0 bases and J gave up 7 bases, with 16 bases separating them.

The CDR3 bases are TGTGCCAGCAGCCTTGGACAGAGCTATGGCTACACCTTC. Its protein product is CASSLGQSYGYTF. The rearrangement joins TRBV12-3 or TRBV12-4 to TRBJ1-2; D is possibly TRBD1 (6 bases). V was cut by 6 bases and J by 4 bases, with 12 bases left in between. The CDR3 has 13 amino acids.

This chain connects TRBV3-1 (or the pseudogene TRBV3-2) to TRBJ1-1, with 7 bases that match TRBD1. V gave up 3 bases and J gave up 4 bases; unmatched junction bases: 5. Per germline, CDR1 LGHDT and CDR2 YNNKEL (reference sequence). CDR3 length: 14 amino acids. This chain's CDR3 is CASSQGTAVTEAFF. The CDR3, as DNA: TGTGCCAGCAGCCAGGGGACAGCCGTCACTGAAGCTTTCTTT.

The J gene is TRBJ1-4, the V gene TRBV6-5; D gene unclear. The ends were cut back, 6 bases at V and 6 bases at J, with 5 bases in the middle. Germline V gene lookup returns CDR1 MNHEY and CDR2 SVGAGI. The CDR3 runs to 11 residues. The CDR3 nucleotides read TGTGCCAGCAGAACGCATGAAAAACTGTTTTTT. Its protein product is CASRTHEKLFF.

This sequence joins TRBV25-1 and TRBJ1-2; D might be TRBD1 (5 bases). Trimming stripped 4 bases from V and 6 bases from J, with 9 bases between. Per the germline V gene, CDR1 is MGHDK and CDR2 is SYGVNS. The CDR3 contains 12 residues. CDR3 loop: CASSAPRDGYTF. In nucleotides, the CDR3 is TGTGCCAGCAGTGCCCCCAGGGATGGCTACACCTTC.

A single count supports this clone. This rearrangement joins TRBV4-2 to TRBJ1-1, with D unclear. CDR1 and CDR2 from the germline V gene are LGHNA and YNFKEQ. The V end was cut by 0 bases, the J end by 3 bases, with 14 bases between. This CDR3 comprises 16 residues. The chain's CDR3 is CASSQDFQAYHTEAFF. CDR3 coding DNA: TGTGCCAGCAGCCAAGATTTTCAGGCATATCACACTGAAGCTTTCTTT.

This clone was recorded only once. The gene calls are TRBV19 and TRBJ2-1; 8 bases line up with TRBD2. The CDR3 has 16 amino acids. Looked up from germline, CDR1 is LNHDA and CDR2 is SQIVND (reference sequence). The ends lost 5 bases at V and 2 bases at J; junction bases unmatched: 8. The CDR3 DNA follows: TGTGCCAGTAGTCAGAGCGGGAGTTCGACCTACAATGAGCAGTTCTTC. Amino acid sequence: CASSQSGSSTYNEQFF.

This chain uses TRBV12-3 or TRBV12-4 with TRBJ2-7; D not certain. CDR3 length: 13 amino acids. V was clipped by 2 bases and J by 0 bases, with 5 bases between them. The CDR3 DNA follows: TGTGCCAGCAGTTTAAGGAGCTCCTACGAGCAGTACTTC. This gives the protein CASSLRSSYEQYF.

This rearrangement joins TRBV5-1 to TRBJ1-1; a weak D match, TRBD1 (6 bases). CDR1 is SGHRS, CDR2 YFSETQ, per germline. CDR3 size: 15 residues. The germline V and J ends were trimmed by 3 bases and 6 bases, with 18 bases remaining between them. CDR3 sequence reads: CASSSQLAPGAEAFF. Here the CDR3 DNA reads TGCGCCAGCAGCTCCCAACTGGCGCCAGGGGCTGAAGCTTTCTTT.

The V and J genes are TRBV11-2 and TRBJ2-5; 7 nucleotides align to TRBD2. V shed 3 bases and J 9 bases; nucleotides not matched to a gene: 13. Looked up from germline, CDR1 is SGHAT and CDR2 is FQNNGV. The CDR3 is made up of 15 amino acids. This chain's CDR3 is CASSFSASGTAAQYF. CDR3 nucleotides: TGTGCCAGCAGCTTCTCTGCTAGCGGAACCGCGGCCCAGTACTTC.

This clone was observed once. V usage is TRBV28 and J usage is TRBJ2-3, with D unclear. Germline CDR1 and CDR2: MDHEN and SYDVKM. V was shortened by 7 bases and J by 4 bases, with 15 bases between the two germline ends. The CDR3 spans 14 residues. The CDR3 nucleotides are TGTGCCAGCAATACTCCCGCCGGCGCAGATACGCAGTATTTT. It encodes CASNTPAGADTQYF.

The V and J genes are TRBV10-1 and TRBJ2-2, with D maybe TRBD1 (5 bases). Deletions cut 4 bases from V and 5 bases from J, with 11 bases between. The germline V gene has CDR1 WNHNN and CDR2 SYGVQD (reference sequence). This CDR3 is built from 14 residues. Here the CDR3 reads CASSAGLVTGELFF. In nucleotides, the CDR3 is TGCGCCAGCAGTGCAGGGCTGGTTACCGGGGAGCTGTTTTTT.

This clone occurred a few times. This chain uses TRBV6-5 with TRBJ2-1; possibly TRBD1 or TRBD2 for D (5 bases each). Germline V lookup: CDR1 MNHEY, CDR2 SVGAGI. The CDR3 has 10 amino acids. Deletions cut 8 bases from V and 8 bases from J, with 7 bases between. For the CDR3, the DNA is TGTGCCAGCCCGGGACATGAGCAGTTCTTC. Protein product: CASPGHEQFF.

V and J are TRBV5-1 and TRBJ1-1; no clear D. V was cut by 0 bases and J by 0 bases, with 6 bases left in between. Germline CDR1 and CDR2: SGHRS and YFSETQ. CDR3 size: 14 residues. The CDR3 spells CASSLGVLNTEAFF. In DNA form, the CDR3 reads TGCGCCAGCAGCTTGGGAGTTTTGAACACTGAAGCTTTCTTT.

CDR3 residues: CASSLALRLAGGPYNEQFF. The CDR3 nucleotides read TGTGCCAGCAGCTTAGCGCTAAGGCTAGCGGGGGGGCCCTACAATGAGCAGTTCTTC. This rearrangement joins TRBV7-2 to TRBJ2-1; TRBD2 matches at 12 bases. The CDR3 is 19 amino acids. V was pared by 0 bases and J by 2 bases, with 8 bases of the junction left unmatched. Germline CDR1 is SGHTA and CDR2 is FQGNSA.

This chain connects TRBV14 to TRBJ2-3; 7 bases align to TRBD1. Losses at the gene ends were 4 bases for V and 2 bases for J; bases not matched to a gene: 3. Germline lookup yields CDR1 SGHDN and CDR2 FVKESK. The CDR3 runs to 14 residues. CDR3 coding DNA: TGTGCCAGCAGCCCGACAGGGCCCACAGATACGCAGTATTTT. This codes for CASSPTGPTDTQYF. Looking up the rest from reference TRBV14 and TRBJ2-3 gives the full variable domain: EAGVTQFPSHSVIEKGQTVTLRCDPISGHDNLYWYRRVMGKEIKFLLHFVKESKQDESGMPNNRFLAERTGGTYSTLKVQPAELEDSGVYFCASSPTGPTDTQYFGPGTRLTVL.

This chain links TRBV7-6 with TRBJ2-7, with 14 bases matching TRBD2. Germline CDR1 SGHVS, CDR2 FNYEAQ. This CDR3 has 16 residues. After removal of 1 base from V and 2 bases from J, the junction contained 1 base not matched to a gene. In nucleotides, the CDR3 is TGTGCCAGCAGCTTAGGGACTAGCGGGGGGACCTACGAGCAGTACTTC. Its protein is CASSLGTSGGTYEQYF.

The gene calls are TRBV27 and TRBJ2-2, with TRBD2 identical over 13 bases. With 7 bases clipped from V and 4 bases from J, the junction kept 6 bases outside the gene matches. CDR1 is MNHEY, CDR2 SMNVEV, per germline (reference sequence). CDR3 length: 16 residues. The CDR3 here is CASKLAGGLGTGELFF. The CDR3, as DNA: TGTGCCAGCAAACTAGCGGGAGGGCTAGGCACCGGGGAGCTGTTTTTT.